The sequence of this T cell receptor (beta chain) was determined in a study of blood T cell repertoires in COVID-19. Sequencing used immunoSEQ multiplex PCR; TCRdb keeps in-frame clones, though not all of them. Here the sample spans over 45,000 clones, roughly 87% being singletons. Sequenced: peripheral blood. This sequence was found in an older man in a cohort sampled during active COVID-19.

The DNA of the CDR3 is TGCGCCAGCAGCTCCGTAAACACAGATACGCAGTATTTT. This gives the protein CASSSVNTDTQYF. V usage is TRBV5-1 and J usage is TRBJ2-3; D is unresolved. Deletions cut 3 bases from V and 2 bases from J, with 7 bases between. The CDR3 runs to 13 residues. Germline V gene lookup returns CDR1 SGHRS and CDR2 YFSETQ.